The clone carrying this TCR beta chain has more than one count but fewer than ten. Its antigen is as yet unknown. Genomic DNA provided the template from which TCR beta VDJ and CDR3 profiles were obtained. TCRdb passed the reads through MiXCR, listing each CDR3 protein once. The sample lists around 150,000 distinct CDR3 sequences; over 70% were seen once. Patients sequenced had flow cytometry evidence of CD8+CD57+ cell expansion. In all patients, the disease was severe acquired aplastic anemia. CDR3 length: 13 residues. Trimming removed 3 bases from V and 3 bases from J, with 9 bases in between. In germline, CDR1 is SEHNR, CDR2 FQNEAQ (reference sequence). The sample is drawn from a study of CD8+CD57+ T cells in acquired aplastic anemia. About the study: Sorting CD4+ and CD8+ cells gave DNA averaging roughly 3.5 ug.

General observations from the study: Significance was not reached for CD8+ Simpson's diversity between patients and controls. Overlap between patients and controls comprised 25 to 30 CD8+ CDR3 sequences.

This TCR was sampled from a human donor with aplastic anemia. The chain is built from TRBV7-9 and TRBJ2-7; tentative D call: TRBD1 (6 bases). The specimen was sorted CD4+, CD8+, or CD8+CD57+ T cells (not recorded which) from PBMCs. This CDR3 is CASSLTGDYEQYF. CDR3 DNA sequence: TGTGCCAGCAGCTTGACAGGAGACTACGAGCAGTACTTC.